The T cell receptor beta chain under discussion was sequenced for a study of blood T cell repertoires in COVID-19 (dated by TCRdb to about 2020). Looking at the study overall: Samples covering the acute and convalescent phases of COVID-19 were provided by collaborators in the United States, Italy and Spain. A de-identified subject ID, COVID-19 status, age in years and sex were almost always included in the sample metadata. Where available, HLA class I and class II types were taken from metadata supplied by the sample provider and were not determined by assay-based typing. The dataset comprised deeply sampled blood TCRbeta repertoires from subjects exposed to, actively infected with, or recovered from COVID-19. The material from the prospective study consisted of cDNA or gDNA derived from T cells, B-cell-depleted T cells, or PBMCs. Samples were obtained from the ongoing ImmuneRACE study (first 160 participants) and from over a thousand subjects provided by 6 global collaborators. The repertoires were released in a freely available public database intended as a resource for research on the immune response to SARS-CoV-2. Results and caveats for the whole study, not just this receptor: How much clinical and demographic metadata was included differed by source and by participant, and the metadata was provided uncurated.

Enrolling through a virtual design, the prospective study's participants ranged in age from roughly 18 to 95 years and lived across roughly 24 United States geographic areas. To assign participants to cohorts, the prospective study relied on clinical history that participants themselves reported in a screening survey and a study questionnaire. Exposed participants had been in contact, within 2 weeks of entering the study, with a person who had a PCR-confirmed or clinician-diagnosed case of COVID-19. In the prospective study, whole blood, serum and a nasopharyngeal or oropharyngeal swab were collected from each participant by mobile phlebotomists. Participants in the prospective study had the option to provide additional blood draws and questionnaires over a 2-month period. Before DNA extraction, blood samples from the prospective study were shipped at room temperature or frozen. A remark on this clone: Its antigen remains unidentified. The sample holds no much larger clone one base away, and base qualities are not on file.

TCRbeta CDR3 regions were amplified from genomic DNA using the immunoSEQ Assay, a bias-controlled multiplex PCR. On the study's bioinformatics: Nucleated cell counts per sample were estimated from amplification of reference gene primers within the assay. Sequence reads were collapsed and filtered to measure the absolute abundance of every unique TCRbeta CDR3 rearrangement. For each sample, productive Simpson clonality was calculated as the square root of Simpson's diversity index over productive rearrangements. Held by TCRdb, this immuneACCESS table contains in-frame sequences only and omits some clones. Under half of the omission traces to an unresolved V gene where checked; the cause of the rest is unknown. For V, J and clone size, that table is used; D and trimming come from the DNA. The sample records around 200,000 clones, approximately 86% of which are singletons. About 4.5% of the sample goes to the ten largest clones.

Sequencing used PBMCs or T cells enriched from blood (not recorded which). This sequence was found in a woman younger than 45 who had been exposed to COVID-19.

The CDR3 here reads CASSWQGVPEAFF. DNA sequence: TGTGCCAGCAGCTGGCAGGGGGTGCCTGAAGCTTTCTTT. The chain is encoded by TRBV7-9 joined to TRBJ1-1, with 7 bases aligning to TRBD1. The CDR3 holds 13 amino acids from the cysteine to the phenylalanine. The entry retains the CDR3 DNA only, 39 bases that are in frame from base 1. CDR1 SEHNR and CDR2 FQNEAQ were looked up in the germline V gene (reference sequence). The junction shows trimming of 4 bases on V and 6 bases on J, and the gene matches do not reach 5 bases of it.